These 25 T cell receptor beta chains originate from one sample sequenced in a study of blood T cell repertoires in COVID-19. Clones were read by immunoSEQ multiplex PCR, and TCRdb kept only the in-frame ones, dropping some. The table records about 260,000 clones, roughly 85% of them present only once. Sequencing was performed on peripheral blood. The receptor set was obtained from a woman aged 45-59 years who had recovered from COVID-19.

The CDR3 DNA follows: TGTGCCAGCGCTCAGGGGGCGGCCGAGCAGTTCTTC. It translates to CASAQGAAEQFF. The V gene is TRBV27, the J gene TRBJ2-1, with TRBD1 matching 8 bases. CDR1 and CDR2 (germline): MNHEY, SMNVEV (reference sequence). J was trimmed by 10 bases and V by 8 bases; bases with no gene match: 7. This CDR3 is 12 amino acids long.

The chain recombines TRBV23-1 with TRBJ2-3, with 15 bases fitting TRBD2. TRBV23-1 is an ORF for which the function is uncertain. The ends lost 6 bases at V and 6 bases at J; junction bases unmatched: 28. The CDR3 has 23 residues. In DNA, the CDR3 is TGCGCCAGCAGAGGTCCACGGACTAGCGGGAGGGCCGACTACTGGCCCACCTGGGATACGCAGTATTTT. Its translation: CASRGPRTSGRADYWPTWDTQYF.

This clone showed up just a few times. The chain is built from TRBV9 and TRBJ1-4, with D uncertain. The V gene lost 1 base and the J gene lost 4 bases, with 11 bases spanning the gap. Germline V gene lookup returns CDR1 SGDLS and CDR2 YYNGEE. The CDR3 is 15 residues long. CDR3 coding DNA: TGTGCCAGCAGCGTAAACAGCGGGATTAATGAAAAACTGTTTTTT. Translating gives CASSVNSGINEKLFF.

Regarding this clone: The sample holds other DNA sequences that translate to the same CDR3. The chain employs TRBV3-1 (or the pseudogene TRBV3-2) and TRBJ1-5; D remains ambiguous. CDR3 length: 12 amino acids. Trimming took 2 bases from V and 4 from J, leaving 3 bases between them. Germline assignment: CDR1 LGHDT and CDR2 YNNKEL (reference sequence). CDR3 amino acids: CASSQPNQPQHF. The CDR3 DNA is TGTGCCAGCAGCCAACCAAATCAGCCCCAGCATTTT.

This chain joins TRBV7-3 and TRBJ1-6, with D unresolved. This CDR3 has 16 residues. Germline V gene data show CDR1 as SGHTA and CDR2 as FQGTGA. Trimming stripped 2 bases from V and 6 bases from J, with 14 bases between. The CDR3 nucleotides read TGTGCCAGCAGCTTAGGCTCCCGGGTGTTTAATTCACCCCTCCACTTT. It yields the protein CASSLGSRVFNSPLHF.

The chain links TRBV7-2 to TRBJ2-3, with 9 bases lining up with TRBD1. Trimming cost V 4 bases and J 1 base; bases outside gene matches: 0. Germline CDR1 is SGHTA and CDR2 is FQGNSA. The CDR3 consists of 14 residues. The CDR3 DNA is TGTGCCAGCAGCTGGGACAGGGGCACAGATACGCAGTATTTT. Translated, it gives CASSWDRGTDTQYF.

The chain joins TRBV5-4 to TRBJ1-1; 7 nucleotides agree with TRBD1. CDR3 size: 17 residues. Germline values: CDR1 SGHNT, CDR2 YYREEE (reference sequence). The ends lost 4 bases at V and 0 bases at J; junction bases unmatched: 12. Here the CDR3 reads CASSLGGGQYMNTEAFF. The DNA for the CDR3 is TGTGCCAGCAGCCTCGGGGGGGGACAGTACATGAACACTGAAGCTTTCTTT.

Regarding this clone: One end of the junction is discordant with germline, which a read error may explain. The chain couples TRBV20-1 to TRBJ2-3; D not certain. This CDR3 is 11 amino acids long. Germline V gene lookup returns CDR1 DFQATT and CDR2 SNEGSKA (reference sequence). CDR3 coding DNA: TGCAGTGCTAGAGGACCAGGCCCACAGTCTTTT. Residues: CSARGPGPQSF.

The genes are TRBV5-6 and TRBJ2-3, with TRBD2 matching 7 bases. Germline CDR1 and CDR2: SGHDT and YYEEEE. V was clipped by 5 bases and J by 3 bases; unmatched bases: 3. This CDR3 is 13 amino acids long. In DNA, the CDR3 is TGTGCCAGCAGTCGGCGGGGGACAGATACGCAGTATTTT. As protein: CASSRRGTDTQYF. Full variable domain (missing parts from reference TRBV5-6 and TRBJ2-3): DAGVTQSPTHLIKTRGQQVTLRCSPKSGHDTVSWYQQALGQGPQFIFQYYEEEERQRGNFPDRFSGHQFPNYSSELNVNALLLGDSALYLCASSRRGTDTQYFGPGTRLTVL.

This chain uses TRBV25-1 with TRBJ1-5, with 10 bases lining up with TRBD1. Germline trimming cut 1 base from V and 3 bases from J; bases unmatched to any gene: 3. Germline CDR1 and CDR2: MGHDK and SYGVNS. This CDR3 contains 16 residues. The CDR3 region has the DNA TGTGCCAGCAGTGAATCCGGGACAGGGGTCAATCAGCCCCAGCATTTT. Its translation is CASSESGTGVNQPQHF.

There are a few counts of this clone. The rearrangement joins TRBV18 to TRBJ1-4; 7 bases agree with TRBD1. Germline CDR1 KGHSH, CDR2 LQKENI. CDR3 length: 16 residues. J was trimmed by 2 bases and V by 6 bases; bases with no gene match: 9. CDR3 sequence: CASSPNKQGTNEKLFF. CDR3 in DNA: TGTGCCAGCTCGCCTAATAAACAGGGGACTAATGAAAAACTGTTTTTT. Variable domain in full (rest from reference TRBV18 and TRBJ1-4): NAGVMQNPRHLVRRRGQEARLRCSPMKGHSHVYWYRQLPEEGLKFMVYLQKENIIDESGMPKERFSAEFPKEGPSILRIQQVVRGDSAAYFCASSPNKQGTNEKLFFGSGTQLSVL.

This clone appeared many times. The genes are TRBV7-9 and TRBJ1-2; 8 bases match TRBD1. The CDR3 is 15 amino acids. CDR1 SEHNR and CDR2 FQNEAQ come from the germline V gene (reference sequence). J gave up 2 bases and V 5 bases, and 7 bases lay outside the gene matches. As DNA, the CDR3 is TGTGCCAGCAGCCCTGAGGGACAGGAGAACTATGGCTACACCTTC. It encodes CASSPEGQENYGYTF.

This chain uses TRBV18 with TRBJ1-1; possible D gene TRBD1, 6 bases. Germline CDR1 is KGHSH and CDR2 is LQKENI. With 2 bases removed from V and 2 bases from J, the gap between germline ends came to 12 bases. The CDR3 has 15 residues. The chain's CDR3 is CASSPVEQGNTEAFF. DNA for the CDR3: TGTGCCAGCTCACCAGTGGAACAGGGCAACACTGAAGCTTTCTTT.

V is TRBV7-2 and J is TRBJ1-3, with TRBD1 matching 7 bases. From germline, CDR1 is SGHTA and CDR2 FQGNSA. This CDR3 has 14 residues. V lost 4 bases and J lost 2; bases outside the gene matches: 2. CDR3 sequence (DNA): TGTGCCAGCAGCTCCACAGGGGCTGGAAACACCATATATTTT. Translating it yields CASSSTGAGNTIYF.

The rearrangement uses TRBV5-6 and TRBJ1-1; the match to TRBD1 covers 8 bases. In germline, CDR1 is SGHDT, CDR2 YYEEEE. Unmatched junction bases numbered 5, after V lost 6 bases and J lost 1 base. There are 14 residues in the CDR3. Here the CDR3 DNA reads TGTGCCAGCAAGGTAGGACAGGGGAACACTGAAGCTTTCTTT. Translation: CASKVGQGNTEAFF.

This clone has more than one count but fewer than ten. In nucleotides, the CDR3 is TGTGCCAGCAGCTCTGATCAGGGACAGGGGGCGCTCATCTTCGGCTACACCTTC. Protein: CASSSDQGQGALIFGYTF. The chain is built from TRBV5-4 and TRBJ1-2; TRBD1 agrees at 12 bases. The V and J ends lost 3 bases and 8 bases, in that order; junction bases with no gene match: 17. CDR1 is SGHNT, CDR2 YYREEE, per germline (reference sequence). The CDR3 is made up of 18 amino acids.

The CDR3 DNA follows: TGTGCCAGCAGCCCCCGGACTAGCGGGGGGCCAGGGGGTTACAATGAGCAGTTCTTC. Its translation is CASSPRTSGGPGGYNEQFF. The chain joins TRBV9 to TRBJ2-1; TRBD2 matches at 14 bases. The V and J ends lost 4 bases and 4 bases, in that order; junction bases with no gene match: 13. Germline loops: CDR1 SGDLS, CDR2 YYNGEE. The CDR3 contains 19 residues.

V and J are TRBV20-1 and TRBJ2-7; TRBD2 is a possible D gene (6 bases). Germline V gene lookup returns CDR1 DFQATT and CDR2 SNEGSKA (reference sequence). The CDR3 has 10 amino acids. Trimming left V 3 bases short and J 7 bases short, with 7 bases between. CDR3 amino acids: CSARRDEQYF. The CDR3 region has the DNA TGCAGTGCTAGGCGGGATGAGCAGTACTTC.

Only one count was recorded for this clone. The V call is TRBV19, the J call TRBJ1-2, with TRBD1 as a possible D gene (5 bases). The CDR3 totals 11 residues. Germline-derived CDR1 and CDR2 are LNHDA and SQIVND (reference sequence). V lost 5 bases, J lost 5 bases, and 6 bases lay in between. CDR3 DNA sequence: TGTGCCAGTAGTGGGGGGTATGGCTACACCTTC. Its protein is CASSGGYGYTF.

The chain links TRBV12-3 or TRBV12-4 to TRBJ2-7; D is uncertain. The V end was cut by 5 bases, the J end by 2 bases, with 7 bases between. The CDR3 totals 12 residues. CDR3 residues: CASSPQPYEQYF. CDR3 sequence (DNA): TGTGCCAGCAGTCCACAACCCTACGAGCAGTACTTC.

The genes are TRBV5-6 and TRBJ1-6; D might be TRBD1 (5 bases). The V gene's germline CDR1 is SGHDT and CDR2 YYEEEE. The CDR3 has 13 amino acids. V shed 3 bases and J shed 7 bases, with 8 bases lying between them. The CDR3 protein is CASSSQVNSPLHF. The CDR3 coding sequence is TGTGCCAGCAGCTCACAGGTCAATTCACCCCTCCACTTT.

V is TRBV28 and J is TRBJ1-2; D unresolved. The CDR3 length is 14 residues. Germline-derived CDR1 and CDR2 are MDHEN and SYDVKM. V was pared by 3 bases and J by 8 bases, with 16 bases between. The CDR3 nucleotides are TGTGCCAGCAGTTTGGGAGGCACCCCTATCGGCTACACCTTC. Protein sequence: CASSLGGTPIGYTF.

This chain links TRBV11-3 with TRBJ1-1, with 11 positions matching TRBD1. Germline CDR1 SGHNT, CDR2 YENEEA. The CDR3 sequence is 17 residues long. The ends lost 3 bases at V and 6 bases at J; junction bases unmatched: 12. This chain's CDR3 is CASSLGIGQGAMAEAFF. CDR3 in DNA: TGTGCCAGCAGCTTGGGGATCGGACAGGGGGCCATGGCTGAAGCTTTCTTT.

V gene TRBV3-1 (or the pseudogene TRBV3-2) combines with J gene TRBJ2-5; D is unclear. The CDR3 contains 11 residues. Trimming shortened V by 1 base and J by 7 bases, and 4 bases separated the two germline ends. Germline V gives CDR1 LGHDT, CDR2 YNNKEL (reference sequence). In DNA form, the CDR3 reads TGTGCCAGCAGCCAAGTGCGGACCCAGTACTTC. Its translation: CASSQVRTQYF.

V usage is TRBV5-4 and J usage is TRBJ2-1; 9 bases are a match to TRBD1. The CDR3 loop spans 16 amino acids. Trimming removed 6 bases from V and 6 bases from J; junction bases left unmatched: 13. The germline CDR1 and CDR2 sequences are SGHNT and YYREEE (reference sequence). For the CDR3, the DNA is TGTGCCAGCATCCAAGGTCCGGACAGGGGATCCAATGAGCAGTTCTTC. The encoded protein is CASIQGPDRGSNEQFF.